The T cell receptor (beta chain) under discussion was sequenced for a study of blood T cell repertoires in COVID-19. In the study overall: Samples came from the United States, Italy and Spain, spanning acute and convalescent COVID-19.

The germline V gene has CDR1 MNHEY and CDR2 SVGEGT. The CDR3 is made up of 15 amino acids. V shed 2 bases and J 7 bases; nucleotides not matched to a gene: 6. Seattle researchers signed up patients amid active infection and tracked them longitudinally. Per the original data handling: Amplification of reference gene primers provided the estimated nucleated cell counts. Repertoires were generated with immunoSEQ multiplex PCR, while TCRdb's copy carries only in-frame clones and drops some. That table supplies the V and J calls and clone size; D and trimming were determined from the DNA. The sample lists about 180,000 clones; around 86% were seen once.

The source of this sequence is a woman between 65 and 79 years old with COVID-19, enrolled during active disease. The genes are TRBV6-2 or TRBV6-3 and TRBJ2-3; 10 nucleotides line up with TRBD2. Sequences were obtained from peripheral blood. CDR3 amino acids: CASSYDLAGVNTQYF. Here the CDR3 DNA reads TGTGCCAGCAGTTACGATCTAGCGGGAGTGAATACGCAGTATTTT.